This T cell receptor (beta chain) appears in the sequencing data of a study of blood T cell repertoires in COVID-19. Across the whole study: The United States, Italy and Spain were the sources of the acute and convalescent COVID-19 samples.

Only in-frame clones appear in the TCRdb table, and some are missing; sequencing was by immunoSEQ multiplex PCR. This sample has 280,000 or so clones, with nearly 90% found just once. Participants, about 18 to 100 years old, spanned around 25 US areas. Participants' own reports of clinical history determined their cohort assignment. Germline lookup yields CDR1 SEHNR and CDR2 FQNEAQ (reference sequence). With 4 bases clipped from V and 8 bases from J, the junction kept 17 bases outside the gene matches. The CDR3 has 18 amino acids. The sample taken for sequencing was PBMCs or T cells enriched from blood (not recorded which). The sequence derives from a woman younger than 35 with acute COVID-19. The rearrangement uses TRBV7-9 and TRBJ2-1; 10 bases fit TRBD2. The CDR3 region is CASSSSGPQASGSYEQFF. The CDR3 nucleotides are TGTGCCAGCAGCTCAAGTGGCCCTCAGGCTAGCGGGAGTTATGAGCAGTTCTTC.